The 28 T cell receptor beta chains reported below all come from one sample, sequenced in a study of cytomegalovirus exposure and HLA in healthy donors (TCRdb year 2017). The protocol used for the library was the immunoSEQ multiplex PCR assay. For the multiplex PCR, a mixture combining 60 forward primers for TCR Vbeta segments and 13 reverse primers for TCR Jbeta segments was used. The table was pulled from immuneACCESS by TCRdb, which kept in-frame rearrangements only. Such tables lose some clones; where checked, under half of the loss comes from unresolved V genes, and the rest has no known cause. This sample has approximately 120,000 clones in its table, and approximately 80% of those were observed once. The ten largest clones represent about 13% of the sample. Sequenced: PBMCs. These receptors were collected from a middle-aged woman in good health and CMV-seropositive.

This clone was observed a handful of times. CDR3: CSVQDREGWNTGELFF. CDR3 coding DNA: TGCAGCGTTCAGGACAGGGAAGGATGGAACACCGGGGAGCTGTTTTTT. The genes are TRBV29-1 and TRBJ2-2; TRBD1 matches at 8 bases. The CDR3 has 16 amino acids. Germline V gene sequence: CDR1 SQVTM, CDR2 ANQGSEA. Unmatched junction bases numbered 9, after V lost 5 bases and J lost 1 base.

This clone was observed a handful of times. The CDR3 loop is CAWSGGRGWYGYTF. DNA of the CDR3: TGTGCCTGGAGTGGGGGGAGGGGATGGTATGGCTACACCTTC. V and J are TRBV30 and TRBJ1-2; weak D call: TRBD1 (5 bases). Germline loops: CDR1 GTSNPN, CDR2 SVGIG (reference sequence). Trimming pared 1 base from V and 5 bases from J, leaving 14 bases between. The CDR3 length is 14 residues.

V usage is TRBV5-1 and J usage is TRBJ1-1; the match to TRBD1 covers 7 bases. Trimming at V came to 0 bases and at J to 6 bases, leaving 2 bases not matched to a gene. The germline CDR1 and CDR2 sequences are SGHRS and YFSETQ. This CDR3 is built from 13 residues. The DNA of the CDR3 is TGCGCCAGCAGCTTGGACAGGGGCCCTGAAGCTTTCTTT. The encoded protein is CASSLDRGPEAFF.

This clone appeared a single time. This chain connects TRBV7-8 to TRBJ2-1; a weak D match, TRBD1 (5 bases). Germline V gene lookup returns CDR1 SGHVS and CDR2 FQNEAQ. The CDR3 is made up of 14 amino acids. The CDR3 protein is CASGRMSSYNEQFF. The CDR3 coding sequence is TGTGCTTCAGGGCGCATGAGCTCCTACAATGAGCAGTTCTTC.

The V gene is TRBV7-3, the J gene TRBJ1-1; D is possibly TRBD1 (6 bases). Germline CDR1 is SGHTA and CDR2 is FQGTGA. The V and J ends lost 3 bases and 10 bases respectively, with 15 bases between them. The CDR3 runs to 13 residues. The CDR3 DNA sequence: TGTGCCAGCAGCTTGACGGGGGGCGATACAGCTTTCTTT. Translating it yields CASSLTGGDTAFF.

V gene TRBV6-1 combines with J gene TRBJ1-5; 10 bases are a match to TRBD1. The CDR3 is made up of 13 amino acids. V was pared by 6 bases and J by 6 bases, with 2 bases of the junction left unmatched. The germline gives CDR1 MNHNS, CDR2 SASEGT. CDR3: CASRDRGSQPQHF. The CDR3 bases are TGTGCCAGCAGGGACAGGGGGAGTCAGCCCCAGCATTTT.

This chain uses TRBV7-8 with TRBJ2-1, with 7 bases fitting TRBD1. The germline V gene has CDR1 SGHVS and CDR2 FQNEAQ. V lost 5 bases, J lost 4 bases, and 8 bases stayed unmatched. The CDR3 spans 15 residues. The chain's CDR3 is CASSRDRTKYNEQFF. The DNA for the CDR3 is TGTGCCAGCAGCAGGGACAGAACCAAATACAATGAGCAGTTCTTC.

Of note for this clone: A read error is possible here, since a much larger clone lies one base away. The rearrangement joins TRBV5-1 to TRBJ1-5; TRBD1 aligns across 7 bases. V gave up 4 bases and J gave up 5 bases; unmatched junction bases: 3. Germline V gene data show CDR1 as SGHRS and CDR2 as YFSETQ. This CDR3 is built from 13 residues. The CDR3 region has the DNA TGCGCCAGCAGCCGACAGGGCGATCAGCCCCAGCATTTT. This gives the protein CASSRQGDQPQHF. Looking up the rest from reference TRBV5-1 and TRBJ1-5 gives the full variable domain: KAGVTQTPRYLIKTRGQQVTLSCSPISGHRSVSWYQQTPGQGLQFLFEYFSETQRNKGNFPGRFSGRQFSNSRSEMNVSTLELGDSALYLCASSRQGDQPQHFGDGTRLSIL.

The table lists this clone with a count of one. This chain links TRBV7-6 with TRBJ2-3; TRBD2 matches 16 bases. This CDR3 is 19 amino acids long. V shed 1 base, J shed 8 bases, and the junction held 12 bases outside the gene matches. From germline, CDR1 is SGHVS and CDR2 FNYEAQ. The CDR3 sequence: CASSLGFGTSGRGWSTQYF. CDR3 nucleotides: TGTGCCAGCAGCTTAGGATTCGGGACTAGCGGGAGGGGATGGAGTACGCAGTATTTT.

The V call is TRBV10-1, the J call TRBJ1-1, with a weak D call TRBD1 (6 bases). Germline-derived CDR1 and CDR2 are WNHNN and SYGVQD (reference sequence). The CDR3 runs to 14 residues. Trimming shortened V by 6 bases and J by 0 bases, and 11 bases separated the two germline ends. The CDR3 sequence: CASSKDRLNTEAFF. CDR3 coding DNA: TGCGCCAGCAGCAAGGACAGACTGAACACTGAAGCTTTCTTT.

The chain combines TRBV7-9 with TRBJ2-1, with 8 bases that match TRBD1. Germline trimming cut 3 bases from V and 1 base from J; bases unmatched to any gene: 11. Germline V gene sequence: CDR1 SEHNR, CDR2 FQNEAQ (reference sequence). The CDR3 sequence is 18 residues long. The CDR3 is CASSFPRRQGFSYNEQFF. The CDR3 nucleotides are TGTGCCAGCAGCTTCCCCAGAAGACAGGGGTTTTCCTACAATGAGCAGTTCTTC.

V and J are TRBV28 and TRBJ2-1; 7 bases are shared with TRBD1. The V gene end was trimmed by 1 base and the J gene end by 1 base; junction bases not matched to a gene: 7. CDR3 length: 17 residues. Germline CDR1 MDHEN, CDR2 SYDVKM. Here the CDR3 DNA reads TGTGCCAGCAGTTTATTTGGTGGACAGGTTTCCTACAATGAGCAGTTCTTC. This gives the protein CASSLFGGQVSYNEQFF.

V is TRBV11-2 and J is TRBJ2-7, with TRBD1 as a possible D gene (6 bases). Trimming shortened V by 6 bases and J by 7 bases, and 16 bases separated the two germline ends. This CDR3 has 13 residues. CDR1 is SGHAT, CDR2 FQNNGV, per germline. The CDR3 sequence is CASRRTRGGEQYF. The CDR3 DNA is TGTGCCAGCAGACGAACCCGAGGGGGAGAGCAGTACTTC.

This chain joins TRBV7-9 and TRBJ1-1; 8 positions match TRBD1. This CDR3 region has 17 residues. V trimming: 4 bases; J trimming: 1 base; junction bases outside the gene matches: 11. The germline V gene encodes CDR1 SEHNR and CDR2 FQNEAQ (reference sequence). The chain's CDR3 is CASSSNWTGRPNTEAFF. In DNA form, the CDR3 reads TGTGCCAGCAGCTCGAATTGGACAGGGAGGCCGAACACTGAAGCTTTCTTT.

V is TRBV19 and J is TRBJ2-6; 8 positions agree with TRBD1. Germline V lookup: CDR1 LNHDA, CDR2 SQIVND (reference sequence). The length of the CDR3 is 15 residues. With 3 bases clipped from V and 3 bases from J, the junction kept 1 base outside the gene matches. CDR3 in amino acids: CASSITGGGANVLTF. The DNA for the CDR3 is TGTGCCAGTAGTATTACAGGGGGTGGGGCCAACGTCCTGACTTTC.

This CDR3 reads CASRWDRGRKVYTF. The CDR3 DNA sequence: TGTGCCAGTAGATGGGACAGGGGGCGTAAAGTCTACACCTTC. This rearrangement joins TRBV19 to TRBJ1-2, with 12 bases lining up with TRBD1. The CDR3 spans 14 residues. Trimming removed 6 bases from V and 10 bases from J; junction bases left unmatched: 9. CDR1 is LNHDA, CDR2 SQIVND, per germline (reference sequence).

The rearrangement links TRBV4-1 to TRBJ2-5; 10 nucleotides match TRBD2. CDR3 length: 15 amino acids. Germline V gene sequence: CDR1 MGHRA, CDR2 YSYEKL. Trimming at V came to 0 bases and at J to 5 bases, leaving 3 bases not matched to a gene. The CDR3 nucleotides read TGCGCCAGCAGCCAAGATCCAGCGGGAGGGGAGACCCAGTACTTC. Its translation: CASSQDPAGGETQYF.

V usage is TRBV7-9 and J usage is TRBJ2-1, with D possibly matching TRBD2 (6 bases). The CDR3 length is 15 residues. V was shortened by 1 base and J by 6 bases, with 13 bases between the two germline ends. The germline V gene encodes CDR1 SEHNR and CDR2 FQNEAQ (reference sequence). In nucleotides, the CDR3 is TGTGCCAGCAGCTTAGAGGGCAGGGAGGCCAATGAGCAGTTCTTC. Its protein product is CASSLEGREANEQFF.

The chain employs TRBV7-9 and TRBJ1-4; tentative D call: TRBD1 (5 bases). This CDR3 contains 14 residues. Looked up from germline, CDR1 is SEHNR and CDR2 is FQNEAQ (reference sequence). Trimming left V 3 bases short and J 6 bases short, with 11 bases between. The CDR3 DNA reads TGTGCCAGCAGCTTTGCCCCGGGGGATGAAAAACTGTTTTTT. Translation gives CASSFAPGDEKLFF.

The genes are TRBV28 and TRBJ1-1; D unclear. Germline V gene data show CDR1 as MDHEN and CDR2 as SYDVKM. V lost 6 bases and J 1 base, leaving 18 bases between the germline ends. This CDR3 comprises 16 residues. The CDR3 spells CASSYRGLPRNTEAFF. The CDR3 coding sequence is TGTGCCAGCAGCTACCGCGGACTCCCCAGGAACACTGAAGCTTTCTTT.

The genes are TRBV7-2 and TRBJ2-5; 10 nucleotides align to TRBD1. V lost 5 bases to trimming and J lost 3 bases; unmatched junction nucleotides: 9. The CDR3 extends over 16 amino acids. CDR1 is SGHTA, CDR2 FQGNSA, per germline. The CDR3 reads CASSPRLGTGEETQYF. DNA of the CDR3: TGTGCCAGCAGCCCTAGACTCGGGACAGGGGAAGAGACCCAGTACTTC.

This chain joins TRBV30 and TRBJ1-2, with D hard to call. This CDR3 spans 16 amino acids. V was cut by 6 bases and J by 3 bases, with 23 bases left in between. Germline loops: CDR1 GTSNPN, CDR2 SVGIG (reference sequence). This CDR3 is CACQNPRVEEDYGYTF. The DNA for the CDR3 is TGTGCCTGTCAAAACCCCCGGGTTGAAGAGGACTATGGCTACACCTTC.

This chain uses TRBV18 with TRBJ2-7; D possibly corresponds to TRBD2 (7 bases). This CDR3 spans 15 amino acids. Germline loops: CDR1 KGHSH, CDR2 LQKENI. V was shortened by 6 bases and J by 4 bases, with 19 bases between the two germline ends. CDR3 sequence (DNA): TGTGCCAGCTCTAAAGAAGGGGGGGGAACTTACGAGCAGTACTTC. Protein product: CASSKEGGGTYEQYF.

Here the CDR3 reads CASSPGGASNEKLFF. As DNA, the CDR3 is TGTGCCAGCAGTCCGGGGGGGGCGTCTAATGAAAAACTGTTTTTT. The chain employs TRBV28 and TRBJ1-4, with D perhaps TRBD1 (6 bases). Trimming removed 5 bases at V and 3 bases at J, with 13 bases between. The CDR3 has 15 amino acids. The germline CDR1 and CDR2 sequences are MDHEN and SYDVKM.

The rearrangement uses TRBV11-2 and TRBJ2-3, with 9 bases aligning to TRBD2. Germline V gene data show CDR1 as SGHAT and CDR2 as FQNNGV. This CDR3 has 16 amino acids. Losses at the gene ends were 4 bases for V and 1 base for J; bases not matched to a gene: 6. The CDR3 region has the DNA TGTGCCAGCAGCTCAGAACTAGCGGGTCGCACAGATACGCAGTATTTT. Translation gives CASSSELAGRTDTQYF.

The J gene is TRBJ2-7, the V gene TRBV6-1, with 9 nucleotides matching TRBD1. V shed 3 bases and J 0 bases; nucleotides not matched to a gene: 3. The germline gives CDR1 MNHNS, CDR2 SASEGT. The CDR3 runs to 15 residues. Written as DNA, the CDR3 is TGTGCCAGCAGTGAGGGACAGGGTATCTCCTACGAGCAGTACTTC. The encoded protein is CASSEGQGISYEQYF.

The rearrangement joins TRBV29-1 to TRBJ2-2; 10 bases map to TRBD1. J was trimmed by 3 bases and V by 1 base; bases with no gene match: 8. The length of the CDR3 is 17 residues. The germline V gene encodes CDR1 SQVTM and CDR2 ANQGSEA. CDR3 DNA sequence: TGCAGCGTTGAAGCCCTTCCCGGGACAGGGGACACCGGGGAGCTGTTTTTT. Translating it yields CSVEALPGTGDTGELFF.

The J gene is TRBJ1-5, the V gene TRBV28; TRBD1 matches at 9 bases. The V and J ends lost 6 bases and 0 bases, in that order; junction bases with no gene match: 6. The CDR3 has 16 residues. Germline CDR1 MDHEN, CDR2 SYDVKM. CDR3 in DNA: TGTGCCAGCAGACAGGGGGCAGGAAATAGCAATCAGCCCCAGCATTTT. This sequence encodes CASRQGAGNSNQPQHF.